Given below is one TCR beta chain in context. The record originates from a study of shared clonotypes between healthy human individuals. The table came from immunoSEQ multiplex PCR; TCRdb's copy has only in-frame clones and leaves some out. The sample consists of roughly 1,100,000 clones, roughly 75% of them appearing once. This sequence originates from a man younger than 35 in good health. Sequencing was done on a sample of memory CD4+ T cells sorted from blood. The subset is: CD45RA-negative fraction.

The CDR3 reads CATIGTGANSPLHF. The CDR3 DNA follows: TGTGCCACCATAGGCACAGGGGCCAATTCACCCCTCCACTTT. The J gene is TRBJ1-6, the V gene TRBV6-1; 7 bases are shared with TRBD1. With V trimmed by 10 bases and J by 7 bases, 10 bases remained unmatched. The CDR3 is 14 residues long. Germline-derived CDR1 and CDR2 are MNHNS and SASEGT.